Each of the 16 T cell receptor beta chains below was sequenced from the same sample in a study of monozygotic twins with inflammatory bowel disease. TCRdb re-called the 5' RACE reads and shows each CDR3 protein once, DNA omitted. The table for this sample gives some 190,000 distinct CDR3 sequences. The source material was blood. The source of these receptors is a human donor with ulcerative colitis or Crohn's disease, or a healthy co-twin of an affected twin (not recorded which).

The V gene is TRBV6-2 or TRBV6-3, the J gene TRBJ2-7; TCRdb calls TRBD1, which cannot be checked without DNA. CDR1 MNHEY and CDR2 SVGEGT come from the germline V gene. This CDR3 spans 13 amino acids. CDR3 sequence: CASAPTGPYEQYF.

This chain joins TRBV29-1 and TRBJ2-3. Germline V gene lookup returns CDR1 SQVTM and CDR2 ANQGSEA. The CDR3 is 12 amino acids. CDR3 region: CSVEGRADTQYF.

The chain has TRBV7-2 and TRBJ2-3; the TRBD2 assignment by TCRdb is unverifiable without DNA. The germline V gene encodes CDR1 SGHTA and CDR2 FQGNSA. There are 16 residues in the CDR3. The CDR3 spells CASSLAGSGTTDTQYF.

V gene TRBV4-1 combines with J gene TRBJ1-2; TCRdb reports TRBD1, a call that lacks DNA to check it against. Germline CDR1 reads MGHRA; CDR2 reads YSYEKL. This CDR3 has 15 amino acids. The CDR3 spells CASSPMTGVDYGYTF.

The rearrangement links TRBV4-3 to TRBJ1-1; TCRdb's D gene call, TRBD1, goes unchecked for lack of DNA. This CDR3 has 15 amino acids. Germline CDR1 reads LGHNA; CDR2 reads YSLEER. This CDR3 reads CASSQEGTLNTEAFF.

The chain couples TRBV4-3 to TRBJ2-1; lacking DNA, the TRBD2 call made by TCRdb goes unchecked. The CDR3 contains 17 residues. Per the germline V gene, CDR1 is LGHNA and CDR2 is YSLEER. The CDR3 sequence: CASSQEGMPSGSSEQFF.

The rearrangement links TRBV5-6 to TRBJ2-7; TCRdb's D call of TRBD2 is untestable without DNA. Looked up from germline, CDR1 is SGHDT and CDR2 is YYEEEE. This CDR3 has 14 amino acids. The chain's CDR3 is CASSLGGSIYEQYF. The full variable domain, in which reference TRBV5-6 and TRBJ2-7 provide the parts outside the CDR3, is DAGVTQSPTHLIKTRGQQVTLRCSPKSGHDTVSWYQQALGQGPQFIFQYYEEEERQRGNFPDRFSGHQFPNYSSELNVNALLLGDSALYLCASSLGGSIYEQYFGPGTRLTVT.

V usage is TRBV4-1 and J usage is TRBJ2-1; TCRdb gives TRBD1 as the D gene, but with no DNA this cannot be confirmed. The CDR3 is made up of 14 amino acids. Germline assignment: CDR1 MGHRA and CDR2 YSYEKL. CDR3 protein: CASSPSTWASEQFF.

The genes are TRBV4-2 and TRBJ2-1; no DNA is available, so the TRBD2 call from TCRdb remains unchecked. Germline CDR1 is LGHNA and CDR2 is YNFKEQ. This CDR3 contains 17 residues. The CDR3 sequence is CASSQEVGSGAYNEQFF.

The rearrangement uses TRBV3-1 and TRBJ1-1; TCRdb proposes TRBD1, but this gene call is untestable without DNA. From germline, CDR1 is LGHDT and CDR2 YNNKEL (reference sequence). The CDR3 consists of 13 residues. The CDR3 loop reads CASSSTGDTEAFF.

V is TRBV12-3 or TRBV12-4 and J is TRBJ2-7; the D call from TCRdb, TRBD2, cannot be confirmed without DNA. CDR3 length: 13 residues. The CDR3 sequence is CASSSGLAGSSYF.

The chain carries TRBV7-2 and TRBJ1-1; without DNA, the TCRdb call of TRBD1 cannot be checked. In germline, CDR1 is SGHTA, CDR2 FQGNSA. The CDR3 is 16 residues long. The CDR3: CASSLRLGQGPGEAFF.

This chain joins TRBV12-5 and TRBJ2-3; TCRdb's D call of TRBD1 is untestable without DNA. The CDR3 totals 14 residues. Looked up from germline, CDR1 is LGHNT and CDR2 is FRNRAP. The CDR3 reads CASGLVPPGETQYF.

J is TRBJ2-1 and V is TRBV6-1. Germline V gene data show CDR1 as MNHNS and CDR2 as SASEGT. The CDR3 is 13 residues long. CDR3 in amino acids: CASRDATSPEQFF.

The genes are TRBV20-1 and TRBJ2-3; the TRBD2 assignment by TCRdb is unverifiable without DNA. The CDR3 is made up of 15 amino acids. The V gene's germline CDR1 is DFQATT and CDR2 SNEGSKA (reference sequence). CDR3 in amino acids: CSARAGTSGDHTQYF.

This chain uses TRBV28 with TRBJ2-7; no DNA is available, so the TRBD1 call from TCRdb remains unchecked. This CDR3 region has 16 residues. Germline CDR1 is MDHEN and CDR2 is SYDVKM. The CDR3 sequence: CASSFPGGILPYEQYF.